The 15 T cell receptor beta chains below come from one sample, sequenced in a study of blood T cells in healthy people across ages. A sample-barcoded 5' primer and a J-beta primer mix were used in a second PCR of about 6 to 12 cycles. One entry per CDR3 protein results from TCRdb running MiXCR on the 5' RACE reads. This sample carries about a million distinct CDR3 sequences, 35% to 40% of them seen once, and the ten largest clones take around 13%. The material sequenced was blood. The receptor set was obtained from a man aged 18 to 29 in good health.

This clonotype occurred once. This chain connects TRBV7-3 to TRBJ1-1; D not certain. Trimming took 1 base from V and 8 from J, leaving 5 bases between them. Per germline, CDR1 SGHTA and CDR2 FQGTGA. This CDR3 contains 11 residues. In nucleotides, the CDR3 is TGTGCCAGCAGCTTAATGCGGGAAGCTTTCTTT. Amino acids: CASSLMREAFF.

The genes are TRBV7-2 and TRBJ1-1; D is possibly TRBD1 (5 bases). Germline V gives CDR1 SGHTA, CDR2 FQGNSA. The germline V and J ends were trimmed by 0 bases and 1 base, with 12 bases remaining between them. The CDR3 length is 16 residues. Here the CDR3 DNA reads TGTGCCAGCAGCTTAGCTTCGGGGACGGGGAACACTGAAGCTTTCTTT. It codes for CASSLASGTGNTEAFF.

CDR3 amino acids: CATRQGRTGELFF. In DNA form, the CDR3 reads TGTGCCACCAGACAGGGTAGAACCGGGGAGCTGTTTTTT. The rearrangement links TRBV6-6 to TRBJ2-2, with 7 bases aligning to TRBD1. The germline V gene encodes CDR1 MNHNY and CDR2 SVGAGI (reference sequence). The CDR3 totals 13 residues. Trimming cost V 10 bases and J 5 bases; bases outside gene matches: 7.

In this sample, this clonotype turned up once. The CDR3 nucleotides read TGTGCCAGCCGTCAGGGCAGGGGGCCGAATTCACCCCTCCACTTT. Protein: CASRQGRGPNSPLHF. The chain links TRBV27 to TRBJ1-6, with 8 nucleotides matching TRBD1. The CDR3 covers 15 residues. J gave up 7 bases and V 8 bases, and 10 bases lay outside the gene matches. Germline CDR1 MNHEY, CDR2 SMNVEV (reference sequence).

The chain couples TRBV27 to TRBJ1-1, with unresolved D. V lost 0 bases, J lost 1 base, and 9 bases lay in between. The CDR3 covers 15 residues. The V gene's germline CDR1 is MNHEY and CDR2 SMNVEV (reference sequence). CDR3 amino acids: CASSLSPQGNTEAFF. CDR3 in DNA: TGTGCCAGCAGTTTATCGCCGCAAGGGAACACTGAAGCTTTCTTT.

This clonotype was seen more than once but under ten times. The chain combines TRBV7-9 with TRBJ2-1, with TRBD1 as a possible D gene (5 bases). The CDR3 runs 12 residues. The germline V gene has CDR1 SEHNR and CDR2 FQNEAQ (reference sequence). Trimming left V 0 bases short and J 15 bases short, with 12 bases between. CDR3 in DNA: TGTGCCAGCAGCTTAGCGCTGGCAGGGCTGTTCTTC. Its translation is CASSLALAGLFF.

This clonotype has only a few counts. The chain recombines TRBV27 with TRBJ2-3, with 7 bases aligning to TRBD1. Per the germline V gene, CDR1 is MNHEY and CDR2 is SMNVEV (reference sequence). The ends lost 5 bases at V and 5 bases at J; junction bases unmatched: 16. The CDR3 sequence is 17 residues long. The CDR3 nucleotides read TGTGCCAGCAGTCCCGAGGTAGACAGGGCTGGTGGAGATACGCAGTATTTT. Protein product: CASSPEVDRAGGDTQYF.

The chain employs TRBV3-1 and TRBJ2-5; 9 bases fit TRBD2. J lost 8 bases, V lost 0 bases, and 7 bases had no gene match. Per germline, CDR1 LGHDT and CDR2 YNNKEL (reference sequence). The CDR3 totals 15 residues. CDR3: CASSQDGLAIDTQYF. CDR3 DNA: TGTGCCAGCAGCCAAGATGGACTAGCGATTGACACCCAGTACTTC.

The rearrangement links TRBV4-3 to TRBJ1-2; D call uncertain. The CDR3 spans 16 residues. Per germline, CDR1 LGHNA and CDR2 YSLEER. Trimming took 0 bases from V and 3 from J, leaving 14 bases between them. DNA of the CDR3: TGCGCCAGCAGCCAAGATGCATGGGGTTCTCACTATGGCTACACCTTC. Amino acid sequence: CASSQDAWGSHYGYTF.

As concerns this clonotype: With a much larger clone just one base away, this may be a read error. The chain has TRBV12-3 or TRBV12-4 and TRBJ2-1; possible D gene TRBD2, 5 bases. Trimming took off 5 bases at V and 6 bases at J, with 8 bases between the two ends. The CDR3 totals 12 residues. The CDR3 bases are TGTGCCAGCAGTATGGCGGGCAATGAGCAGTTCTTC. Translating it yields CASSMAGNEQFF.

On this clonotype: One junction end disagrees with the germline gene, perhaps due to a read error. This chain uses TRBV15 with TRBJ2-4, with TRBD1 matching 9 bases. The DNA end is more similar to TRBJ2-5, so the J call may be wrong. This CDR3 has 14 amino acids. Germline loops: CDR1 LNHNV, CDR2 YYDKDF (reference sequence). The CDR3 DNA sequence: TGTACCACCAGCGGAGACAGGGGGCAAGAGACCCAGTACTTC. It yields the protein CTTSGDRGQETQYF.

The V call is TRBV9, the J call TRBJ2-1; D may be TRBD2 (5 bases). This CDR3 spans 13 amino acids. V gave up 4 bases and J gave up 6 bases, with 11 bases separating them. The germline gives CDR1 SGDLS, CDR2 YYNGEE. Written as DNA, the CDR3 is TGTGCCAGCAGCACTAGTATTTCCAATGAGCAGTTCTTC. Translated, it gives CASSTSISNEQFF. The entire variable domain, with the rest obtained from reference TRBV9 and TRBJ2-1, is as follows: DSGVTQTPKHLITATGQRVTLRCSPRSGDLSVYWYQQSLDQGLQFLIQYYNGEERAKGNILERFSAQQFPDLHSELNLSSLELGDSALYFCASSTSISNEQFFGPGTRLTVL.

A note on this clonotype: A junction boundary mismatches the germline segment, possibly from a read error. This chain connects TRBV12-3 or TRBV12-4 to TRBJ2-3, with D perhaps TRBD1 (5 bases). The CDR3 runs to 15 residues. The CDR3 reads CASSWQGGRTDAQYF. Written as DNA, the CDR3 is TGTGCCAGCAGTTGGCAGGGTGGGCGCACAGATGCGCAGTATTTT.

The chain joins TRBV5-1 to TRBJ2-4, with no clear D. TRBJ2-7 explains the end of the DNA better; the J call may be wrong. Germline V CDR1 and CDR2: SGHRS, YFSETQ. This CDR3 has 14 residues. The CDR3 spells CASSLAGPYYEQYF. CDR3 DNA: TGCGCCAGCAGCTTGGCCGGACCGTACTACGAGCAGTACTTC.

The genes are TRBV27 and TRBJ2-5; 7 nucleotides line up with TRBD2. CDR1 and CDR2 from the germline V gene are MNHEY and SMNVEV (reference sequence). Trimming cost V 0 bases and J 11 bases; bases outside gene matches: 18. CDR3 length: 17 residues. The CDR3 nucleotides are TGTGCCAGCAGTTTATCGAGCGGGAATGCCTTATACAATGAGCAGTACTTC. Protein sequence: CASSLSSGNALYNEQYF.